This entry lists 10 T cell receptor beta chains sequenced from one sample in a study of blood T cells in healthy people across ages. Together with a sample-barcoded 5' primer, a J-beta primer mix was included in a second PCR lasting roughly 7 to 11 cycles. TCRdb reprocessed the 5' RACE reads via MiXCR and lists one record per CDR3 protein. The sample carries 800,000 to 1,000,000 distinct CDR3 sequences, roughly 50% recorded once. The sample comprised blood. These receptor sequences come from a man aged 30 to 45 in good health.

Here the CDR3 reads CASSRQATYGYTF. In DNA, the CDR3 is TGTGCCAGCAGTCGACAGGCGACCTATGGCTACACCTTC. The chain has TRBV6-6 and TRBJ1-2; tentative D call: TRBD1 (6 bases). CDR1 and CDR2 (germline): MNHNY, SVGAGI (reference sequence). The V end lost 5 bases, the J end lost 4 bases, and 11 bases lay between the germline ends. CDR3 length: 13 residues.

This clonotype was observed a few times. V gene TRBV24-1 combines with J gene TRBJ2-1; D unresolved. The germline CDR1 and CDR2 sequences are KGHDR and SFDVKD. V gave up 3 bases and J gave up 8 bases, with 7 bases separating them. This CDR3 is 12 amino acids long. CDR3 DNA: TGTGCCACCAGTGATACTTGGTATGAGCAGTTCTTC. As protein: CATSDTWYEQFF.

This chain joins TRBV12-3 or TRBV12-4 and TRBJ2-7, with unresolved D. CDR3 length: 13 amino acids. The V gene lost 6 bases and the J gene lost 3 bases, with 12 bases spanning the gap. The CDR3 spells CASSTDKIYEQYF. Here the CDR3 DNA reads TGTGCCAGCAGCACTGACAAGATCTACGAGCAGTACTTC.

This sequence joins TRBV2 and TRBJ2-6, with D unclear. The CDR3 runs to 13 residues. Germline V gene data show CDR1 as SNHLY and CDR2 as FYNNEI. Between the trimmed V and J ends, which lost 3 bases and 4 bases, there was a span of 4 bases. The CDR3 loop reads CASSETGANVLTF. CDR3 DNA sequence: TGTGCCAGCAGTGAGACAGGGGCCAACGTCCTGACTTTC.

The CDR3 region has the DNA TGTGCCAGCAGCTTAGTACCCCTAGATACGCAGTATTTT. Translated: CASSLVPLDTQYF. The rearrangement joins TRBV7-2 to TRBJ2-3, with D hard to call. Germline V gene lookup returns CDR1 SGHTA and CDR2 FQGNSA. The length of the CDR3 is 13 residues. V was trimmed by 1 base and J by 5 bases, leaving 7 bases between them.

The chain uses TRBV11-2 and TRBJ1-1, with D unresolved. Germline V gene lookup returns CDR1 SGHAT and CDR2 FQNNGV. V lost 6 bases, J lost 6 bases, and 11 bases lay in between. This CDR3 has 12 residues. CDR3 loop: CASRASGAEAFF. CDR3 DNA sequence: TGTGCCAGCAGAGCCAGCGGGGCTGAAGCTTTCTTT.

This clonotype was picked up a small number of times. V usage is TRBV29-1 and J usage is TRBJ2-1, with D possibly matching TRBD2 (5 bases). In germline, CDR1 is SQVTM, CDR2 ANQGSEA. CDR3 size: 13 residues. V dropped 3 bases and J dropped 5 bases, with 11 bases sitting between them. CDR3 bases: TGCAGCGTTGAGGAGCGGACTCACAATGAGCAGTTCTTC. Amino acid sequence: CSVEERTHNEQFF.

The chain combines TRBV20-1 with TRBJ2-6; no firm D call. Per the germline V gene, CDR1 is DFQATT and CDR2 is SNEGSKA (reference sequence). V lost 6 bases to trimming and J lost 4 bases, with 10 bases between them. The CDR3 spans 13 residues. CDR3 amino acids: CSAPFPGANVLTF. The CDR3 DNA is TGCAGTGCCCCCTTCCCCGGGGCCAACGTCCTGACTTTC.

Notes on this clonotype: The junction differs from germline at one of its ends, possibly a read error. CDR3 DNA sequence: TGTGCCAGCGCCCACAGGGCTAACTACGGCTACACCTTC. Translated: CASAHRANYGYTF. The chain uses TRBV7-9 and TRBJ1-2, with D perhaps matching TRBD1 (6 bases). In germline, CDR1 is SEHNR, CDR2 FQNEAQ (reference sequence). The CDR3 spans 13 residues.

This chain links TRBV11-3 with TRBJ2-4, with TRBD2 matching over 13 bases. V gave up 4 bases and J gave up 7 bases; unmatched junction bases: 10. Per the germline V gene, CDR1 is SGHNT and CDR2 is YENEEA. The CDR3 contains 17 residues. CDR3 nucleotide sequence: TGTGCCAGCAGCTCTCGGACTAGCGGGAGAAGCAGGAACATTCAGTACTTC. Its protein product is CASSSRTSGRSRNIQYF.